This TCR beta chain was sequenced during a study of blood T cell repertoires in COVID-19. For the study at large: Whether acute or convalescent, the COVID-19 samples came from the United States, Italy and Spain.

This clone was observed a single time. V was shortened by 1 base and J by 7 bases, with 19 bases between the two germline ends. Per the germline V gene, CDR1 is LNHDA and CDR2 is SQIVND (reference sequence). The CDR3 has 16 residues. Original processing methods: The authors estimated nucleated cell counts from reference gene primer amplification. The data were produced by immunoSEQ multiplex PCR, yet TCRdb's version contains in-frame clones alone and is incomplete. D and trimming were read from the DNA, whereas the V and J calls and clone size are those reported in that table. The data contain approximately 26,000 clones, 70% to 90% of them singletons.

Sample: peripheral blood. The TCR sequence derives from a human donor in a cohort sampled during active COVID-19. The rearrangement links TRBV19 to TRBJ2-5; maybe TRBD2 (7 bases). The CDR3 loop reads CASSIGGSTSRGTQYF. DNA of the CDR3: TGTGCCAGTAGTATAGGGGGTTCGACTAGCAGGGGGACCCAGTACTTC.